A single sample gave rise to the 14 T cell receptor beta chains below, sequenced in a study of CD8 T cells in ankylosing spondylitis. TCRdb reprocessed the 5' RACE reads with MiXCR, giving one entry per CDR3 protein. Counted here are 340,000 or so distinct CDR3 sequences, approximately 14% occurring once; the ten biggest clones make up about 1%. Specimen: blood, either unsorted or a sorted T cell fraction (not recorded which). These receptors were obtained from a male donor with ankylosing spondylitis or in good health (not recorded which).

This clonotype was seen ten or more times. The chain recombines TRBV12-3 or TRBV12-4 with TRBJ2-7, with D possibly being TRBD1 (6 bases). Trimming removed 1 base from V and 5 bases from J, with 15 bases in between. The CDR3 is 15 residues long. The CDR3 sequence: CASSLGQGIPHEQYF. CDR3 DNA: TGTGCCAGCAGTTTAGGTCAGGGGATTCCCCACGAGCAGTACTTC.

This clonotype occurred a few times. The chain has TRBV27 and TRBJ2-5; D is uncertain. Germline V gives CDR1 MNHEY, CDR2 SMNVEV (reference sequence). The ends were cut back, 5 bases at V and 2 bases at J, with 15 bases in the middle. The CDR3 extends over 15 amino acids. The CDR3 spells CASSPAPGWQETQYF. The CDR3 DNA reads TGTGCCAGCAGTCCCGCCCCCGGCTGGCAAGAGACCCAGTACTTC.

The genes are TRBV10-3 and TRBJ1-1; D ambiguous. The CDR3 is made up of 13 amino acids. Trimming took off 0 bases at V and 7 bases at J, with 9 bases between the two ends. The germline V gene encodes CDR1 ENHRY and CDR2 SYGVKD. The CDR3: CAISESTRLEAFF. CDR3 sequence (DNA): TGTGCCATCAGTGAGTCGACCCGGCTTGAAGCTTTCTTT.

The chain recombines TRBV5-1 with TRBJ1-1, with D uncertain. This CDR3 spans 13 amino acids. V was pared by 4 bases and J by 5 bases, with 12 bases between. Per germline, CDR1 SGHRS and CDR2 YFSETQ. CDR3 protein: CASSDRAKTEAFF. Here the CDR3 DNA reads TGCGCCAGCAGCGACCGGGCAAAAACTGAAGCTTTCTTT.

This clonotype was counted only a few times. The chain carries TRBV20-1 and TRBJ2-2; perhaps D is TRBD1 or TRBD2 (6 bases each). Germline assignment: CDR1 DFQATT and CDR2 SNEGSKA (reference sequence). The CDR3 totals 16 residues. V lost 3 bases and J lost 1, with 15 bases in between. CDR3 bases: TGCAGTGCTAGTCCCGGGGGCGGGATGAACACCGGGGAGCTGTTTTTT. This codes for CSASPGGGMNTGELFF.

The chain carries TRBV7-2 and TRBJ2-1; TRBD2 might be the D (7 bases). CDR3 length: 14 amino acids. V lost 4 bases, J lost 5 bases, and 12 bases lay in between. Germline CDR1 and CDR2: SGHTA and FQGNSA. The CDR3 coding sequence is TGTGCCAGCAGCTCCCGGGGGGCCGACAATGAGCAGTTCTTC. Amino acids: CASSSRGADNEQFF.

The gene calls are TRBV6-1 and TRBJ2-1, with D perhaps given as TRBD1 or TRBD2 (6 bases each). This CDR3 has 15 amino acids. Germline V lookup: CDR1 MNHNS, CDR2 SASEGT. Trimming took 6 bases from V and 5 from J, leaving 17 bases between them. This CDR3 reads CASRARGVGNNEQFF. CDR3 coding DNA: TGTGCCAGCAGGGCGAGGGGGGTCGGCAACAATGAGCAGTTCTTC.

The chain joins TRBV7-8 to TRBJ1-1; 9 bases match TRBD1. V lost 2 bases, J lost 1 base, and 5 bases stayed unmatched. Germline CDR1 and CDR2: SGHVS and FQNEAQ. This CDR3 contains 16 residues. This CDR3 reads CASSLSAGQGNTEAFF. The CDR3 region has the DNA TGTGCCAGCAGCTTAAGTGCGGGACAGGGGAACACTGAAGCTTTCTTT.

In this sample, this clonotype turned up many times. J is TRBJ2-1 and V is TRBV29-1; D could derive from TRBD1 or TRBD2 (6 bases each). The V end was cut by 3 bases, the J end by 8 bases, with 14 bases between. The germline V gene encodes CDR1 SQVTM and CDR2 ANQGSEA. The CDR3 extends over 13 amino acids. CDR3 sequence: CSVDSLGGYEQFF. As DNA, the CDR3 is TGCAGCGTTGATTCCCTGGGGGGCTATGAGCAGTTCTTC.

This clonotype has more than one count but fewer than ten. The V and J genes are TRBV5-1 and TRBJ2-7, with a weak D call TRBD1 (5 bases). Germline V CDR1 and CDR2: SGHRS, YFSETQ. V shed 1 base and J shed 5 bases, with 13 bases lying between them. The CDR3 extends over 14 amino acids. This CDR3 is CASSLRQDTHEQYF. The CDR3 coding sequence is TGCGCCAGCAGCTTGAGGCAGGACACCCACGAGCAGTACTTC.

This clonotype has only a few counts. CDR3 sequence reads: CATSLQGSYYEQYF. The CDR3 DNA sequence: TGCGCCACCTCCCTCCAGGGATCCTACTACGAGCAGTACTTC. The chain employs TRBV5-1 and TRBJ2-7, with D maybe TRBD1 (5 bases). Germline lookup yields CDR1 SGHRS and CDR2 YFSETQ. CDR3 length: 14 amino acids. Trimming pared 9 bases from V and 3 bases from J, leaving 19 bases between. Using reference TRBV5-1 and TRBJ2-7 for the parts outside the CDR3, the full variable domain is KAGVTQTPRYLIKTRGQQVTLSCSPISGHRSVSWYQQTPGQGLQFLFEYFSETQRNKGNFPGRFSGRQFSNSRSEMNVSTLELGDSALYLCATSLQGSYYEQYFGPGTRLTVT.

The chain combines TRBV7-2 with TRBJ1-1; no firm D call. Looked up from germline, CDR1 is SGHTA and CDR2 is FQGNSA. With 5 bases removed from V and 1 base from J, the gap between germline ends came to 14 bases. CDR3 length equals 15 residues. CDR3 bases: TGTGCCAGCAGCCTCTACGGTGCAACGAACACTGAAGCTTTCTTT. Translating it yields CASSLYGATNTEAFF.

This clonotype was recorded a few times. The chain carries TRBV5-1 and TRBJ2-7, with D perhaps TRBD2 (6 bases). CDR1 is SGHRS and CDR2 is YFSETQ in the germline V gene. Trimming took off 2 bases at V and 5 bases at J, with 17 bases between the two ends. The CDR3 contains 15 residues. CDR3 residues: CASSFTGTGGDEQYF. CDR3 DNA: TGCGCCAGCAGCTTTACCGGGACTGGGGGTGACGAGCAGTACTTC. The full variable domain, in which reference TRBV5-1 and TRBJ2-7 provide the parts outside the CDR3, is KAGVTQTPRYLIKTRGQQVTLSCSPISGHRSVSWYQQTPGQGLQFLFEYFSETQRNKGNFPGRFSGRQFSNSRSEMNVSTLELGDSALYLCASSFTGTGGDEQYFGPGTRLTVT.

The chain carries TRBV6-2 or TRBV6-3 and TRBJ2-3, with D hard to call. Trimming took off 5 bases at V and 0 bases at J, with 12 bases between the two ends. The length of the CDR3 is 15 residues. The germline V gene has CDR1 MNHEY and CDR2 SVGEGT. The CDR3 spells CASSRPNQSTDTQYF. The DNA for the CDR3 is TGTGCCAGCAGTCGACCCAACCAAAGCACAGATACGCAGTATTTT.